The following is a T cell receptor beta chain sequence with its context. Its antigen is not identified. This sample stems from a study of T-cell memory formation after mild COVID-19. Study-wide results and limits: Among clones contracting day 15 to 85, CD4/CD8 was balanced, whereas later expanders leaned CD4+.

TCRdb ran MiXCR on the 5' RACE reads and lists one entry per CDR3 protein. The data show around 320,000 distinct CDR3 sequences, about 13% seen once. V was shortened by 6 bases and J by 4 bases, with 27 bases between the two germline ends. The length of the CDR3 is 18 residues. The rearrangement uses TRBV23-1 and TRBJ1-1, with D unresolved. TRBV23-1 belongs to the ORF category, with a function that is uncertain. Sequenced: PBMCs or a T cell subset sorted from them (not recorded which). The sequence was obtained from a man younger than 35 who had mild COVID-19 (a few samples of this study predate the infection). Cell type and time point are not known. CDR3 protein: CASSSPDDSPTESTEAFF. The CDR3 DNA follows: TGCGCCAGCAGCAGTCCCGATGATTCCCCTACCGAGAGCACTGAAGCTTTCTTT.